One and the same sample provided the 2 T cell receptor beta chains below, sequenced in a study of glioma-infiltrating T cells. TCR alpha and beta CDR3 regions were amplified from RNA using iRepertoire nested multiplex PCR. TCRdb re-derived calls from the multiplex PCR reads in MiXCR, one entry per CDR3 protein. The data hold some 85,000 distinct CDR3 sequences, with 20% to 25% observed a single time. The sample consisted of glioma tissue, nonneoplastic brain tissue, or PBMCs (not recorded which). The receptors here all came from a human donor with low-grade glioma or glioblastoma, undergoing nonglioma brain surgery, or in good health (not recorded which).

This chain uses TRBV4-1 with TRBJ1-2; weak D call: TRBD1 (6 bases). Germline lookup yields CDR1 MGHRA and CDR2 YSYEKL. The CDR3 is 16 amino acids. V was pared by 0 bases and J by 7 bases, with 18 bases between. For the CDR3, the DNA is TGCGCCAGCAGCCAAGAAATTAGGGGCAGGGGTGCTGGCTACACCTTC. Translating gives CASSQEIRGRGAGYTF.

This clonotype showed up many times. CDR3 loop: CASSSSQGAWGTDTQYF. The CDR3 DNA follows: TGTGCCAGCAGCTCCTCCCAGGGGGCATGGGGCACAGATACGCAGTATTTT. This chain joins TRBV11-2 and TRBJ2-3; TRBD1 agrees at 8 bases. With 4 bases clipped from V and 1 base from J, the junction kept 10 bases outside the gene matches. From germline, CDR1 is SGHAT and CDR2 FQNNGV. This CDR3 has 17 amino acids.